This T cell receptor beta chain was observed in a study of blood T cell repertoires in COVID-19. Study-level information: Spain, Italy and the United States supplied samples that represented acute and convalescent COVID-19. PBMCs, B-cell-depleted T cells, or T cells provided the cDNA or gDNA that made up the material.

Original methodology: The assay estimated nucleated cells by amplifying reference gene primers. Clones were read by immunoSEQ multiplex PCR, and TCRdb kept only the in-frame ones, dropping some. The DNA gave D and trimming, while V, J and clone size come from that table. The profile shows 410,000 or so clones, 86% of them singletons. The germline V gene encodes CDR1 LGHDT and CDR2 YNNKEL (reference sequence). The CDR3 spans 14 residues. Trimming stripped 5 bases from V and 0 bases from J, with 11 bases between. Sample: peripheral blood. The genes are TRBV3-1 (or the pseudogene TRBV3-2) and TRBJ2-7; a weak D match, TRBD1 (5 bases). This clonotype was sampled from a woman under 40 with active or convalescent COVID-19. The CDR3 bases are TGTGCCAGCAGCAATCTGGACACCTCCTACGAGCAGTACTTC. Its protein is CASSNLDTSYEQYF.